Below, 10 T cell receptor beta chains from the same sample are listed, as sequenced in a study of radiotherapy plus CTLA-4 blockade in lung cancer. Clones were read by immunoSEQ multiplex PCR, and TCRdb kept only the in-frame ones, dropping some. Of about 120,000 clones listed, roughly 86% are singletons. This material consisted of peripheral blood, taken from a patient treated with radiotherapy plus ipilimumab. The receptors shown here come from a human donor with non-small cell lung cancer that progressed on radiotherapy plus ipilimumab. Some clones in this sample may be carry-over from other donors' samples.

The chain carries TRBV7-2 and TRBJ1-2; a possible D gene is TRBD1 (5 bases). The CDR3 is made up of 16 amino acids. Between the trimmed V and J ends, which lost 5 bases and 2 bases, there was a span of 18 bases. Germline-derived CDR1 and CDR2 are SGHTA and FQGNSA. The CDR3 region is CASSLNRDPKNYGYTF. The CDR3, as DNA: TGTGCCAGCAGCCTAAACCGGGACCCGAAAAACTATGGCTACACCTTC.

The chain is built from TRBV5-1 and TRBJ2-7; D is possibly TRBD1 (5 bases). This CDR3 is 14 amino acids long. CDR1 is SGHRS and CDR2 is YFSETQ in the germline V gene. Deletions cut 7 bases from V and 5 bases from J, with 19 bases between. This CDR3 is CASGSRQSGNEQYF. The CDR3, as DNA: TGCGCCAGCGGATCTAGACAGTCTGGGAACGAGCAGTACTTC.

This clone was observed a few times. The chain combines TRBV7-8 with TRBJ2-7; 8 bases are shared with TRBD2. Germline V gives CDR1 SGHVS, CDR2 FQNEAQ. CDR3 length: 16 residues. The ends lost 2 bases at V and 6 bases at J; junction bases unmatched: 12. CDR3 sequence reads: CASSLIVTSALGEQYF. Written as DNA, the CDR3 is TGTGCCAGCAGCTTAATAGTGACTAGCGCGTTGGGCGAGCAGTACTTC.

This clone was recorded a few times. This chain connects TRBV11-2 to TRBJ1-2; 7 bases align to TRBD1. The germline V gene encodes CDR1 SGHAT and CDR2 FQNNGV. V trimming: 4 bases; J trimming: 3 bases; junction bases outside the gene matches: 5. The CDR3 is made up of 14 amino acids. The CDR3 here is CASSWAGGHYGYTF. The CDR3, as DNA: TGTGCCAGCAGCTGGGCAGGGGGTCACTATGGCTACACCTTC.

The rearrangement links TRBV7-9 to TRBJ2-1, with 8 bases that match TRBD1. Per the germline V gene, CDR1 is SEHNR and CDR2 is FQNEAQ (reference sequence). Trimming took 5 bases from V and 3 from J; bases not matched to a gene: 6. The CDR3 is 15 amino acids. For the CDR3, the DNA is TGTGCCAGCAGCAGGGACAGGCAAATCTACAATGAGCAGTTCTTC. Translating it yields CASSRDRQIYNEQFF.

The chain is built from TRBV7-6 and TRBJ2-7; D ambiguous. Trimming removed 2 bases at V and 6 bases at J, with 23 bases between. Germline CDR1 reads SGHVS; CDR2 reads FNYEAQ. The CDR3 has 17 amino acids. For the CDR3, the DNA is TGTGCCAGCAGCTTATTTACCCCGGGCATGTTGGGCAGCGAGCAGTACTTC. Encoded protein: CASSLFTPGMLGSEQYF.

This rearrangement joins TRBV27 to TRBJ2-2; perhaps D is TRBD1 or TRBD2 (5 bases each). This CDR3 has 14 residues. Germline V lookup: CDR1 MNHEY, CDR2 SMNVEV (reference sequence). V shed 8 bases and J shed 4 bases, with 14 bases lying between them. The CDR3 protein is CASGNRGSTGELFF. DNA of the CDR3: TGTGCCAGCGGGAACCGGGGCAGCACCGGGGAGCTGTTTTTT.

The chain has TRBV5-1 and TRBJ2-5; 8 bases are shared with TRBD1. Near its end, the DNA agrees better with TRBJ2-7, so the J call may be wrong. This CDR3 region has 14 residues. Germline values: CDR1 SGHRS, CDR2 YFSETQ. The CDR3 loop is CASSSTGASYEQYF. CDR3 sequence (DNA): TGCGCCAGCAGCTCGACAGGGGCCTCCTACGAGCAGTACTTC.

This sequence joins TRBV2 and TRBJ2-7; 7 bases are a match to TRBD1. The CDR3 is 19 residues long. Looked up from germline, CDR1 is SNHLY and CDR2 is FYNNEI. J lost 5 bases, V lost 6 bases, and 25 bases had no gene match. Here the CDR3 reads CASRFMVLNLQGEGDEQYF. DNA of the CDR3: TGTGCCAGCAGATTTATGGTCTTAAACCTGCAGGGGGAAGGGGACGAGCAGTACTTC.

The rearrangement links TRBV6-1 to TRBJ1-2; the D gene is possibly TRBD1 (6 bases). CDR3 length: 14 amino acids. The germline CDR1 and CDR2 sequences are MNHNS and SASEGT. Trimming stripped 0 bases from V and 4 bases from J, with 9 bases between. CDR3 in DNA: TGTGCCAGCAGTGAAGCCGGGGGCTCCTATGGCTACACCTTC. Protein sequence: CASSEAGGSYGYTF.